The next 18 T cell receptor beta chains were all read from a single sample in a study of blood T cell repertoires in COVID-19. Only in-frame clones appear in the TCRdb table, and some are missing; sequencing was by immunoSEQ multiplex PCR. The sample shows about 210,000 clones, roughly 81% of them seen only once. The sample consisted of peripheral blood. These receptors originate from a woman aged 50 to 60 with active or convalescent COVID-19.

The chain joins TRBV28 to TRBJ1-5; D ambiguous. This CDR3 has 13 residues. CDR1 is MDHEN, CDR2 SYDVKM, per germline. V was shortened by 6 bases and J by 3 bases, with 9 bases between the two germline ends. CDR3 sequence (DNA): TGTGCCAGCAGGAGGGCTTACAATCAGCCCCAGCATTTT. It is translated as CASRRAYNQPQHF.

CDR3: CASSPGLQTDTQYF. CDR3 sequence (DNA): TGTGCCAGCAGCCCGGGACTACAAACAGATACGCAGTATTTT. The J gene is TRBJ2-3, the V gene TRBV7-9; 7 bases align to TRBD2. The CDR3 is made up of 14 amino acids. CDR1 and CDR2 from the germline V gene are SEHNR and FQNEAQ (reference sequence). The J segment lost 3 bases and the V segment lost 5 bases, leaving 5 bases of the junction unmatched.

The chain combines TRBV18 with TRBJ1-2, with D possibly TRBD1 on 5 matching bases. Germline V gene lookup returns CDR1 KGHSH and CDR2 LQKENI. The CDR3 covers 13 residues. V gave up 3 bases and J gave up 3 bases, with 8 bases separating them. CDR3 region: CASSPQQDYGYTF. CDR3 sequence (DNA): TGTGCCAGCTCACCTCAACAGGACTATGGCTACACCTTC.

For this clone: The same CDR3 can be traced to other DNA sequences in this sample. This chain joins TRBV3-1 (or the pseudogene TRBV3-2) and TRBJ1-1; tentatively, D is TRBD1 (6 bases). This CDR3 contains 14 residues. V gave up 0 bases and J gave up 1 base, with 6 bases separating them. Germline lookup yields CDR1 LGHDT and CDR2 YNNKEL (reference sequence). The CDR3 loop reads CASSQEGGNTEAFF. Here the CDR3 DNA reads TGTGCCAGCAGCCAAGAAGGGGGGAACACTGAAGCTTTCTTT.

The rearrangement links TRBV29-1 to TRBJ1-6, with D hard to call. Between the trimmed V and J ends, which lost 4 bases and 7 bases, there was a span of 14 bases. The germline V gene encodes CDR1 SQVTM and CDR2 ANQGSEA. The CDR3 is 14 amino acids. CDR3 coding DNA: TGCAGCGTTGGGGTGCGTAGCTCCAATTCACCCCTCCACTTT. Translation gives CSVGVRSSNSPLHF.

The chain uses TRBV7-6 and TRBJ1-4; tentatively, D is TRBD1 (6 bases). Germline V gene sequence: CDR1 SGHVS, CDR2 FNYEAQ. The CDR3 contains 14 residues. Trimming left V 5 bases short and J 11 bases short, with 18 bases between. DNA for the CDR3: TGTGCCAGCAGCAACAGGGACACCCGAATGAAACTGTTTTTT. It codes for CASSNRDTRMKLFF.

The CDR3 DNA follows: TGTGCCAGCAGGGGACACGGAGATCAGCCCCAGCATTTT. Encoded protein: CASRGHGDQPQHF. The chain joins TRBV12-3 or TRBV12-4 to TRBJ1-5; TRBD1 is a possible D gene (6 bases). This CDR3 contains 13 residues. V was cut by 6 bases and J by 5 bases, with 11 bases left in between.

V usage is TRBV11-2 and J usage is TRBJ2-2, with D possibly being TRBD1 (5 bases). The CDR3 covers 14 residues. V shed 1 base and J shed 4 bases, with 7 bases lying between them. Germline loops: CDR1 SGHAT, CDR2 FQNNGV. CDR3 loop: CASSLAGFTGELFF. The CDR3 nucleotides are TGTGCCAGCAGCTTAGCAGGGTTCACCGGGGAGCTGTTTTTT. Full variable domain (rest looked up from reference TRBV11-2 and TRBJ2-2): EAGVAQSPRYKIIEKRQSVAFWCNPISGHATLYWYQQILGQGPKLLIQFQNNGVVDDSQLPKDRFSAERLKGVDSTLKIQPAKLEDSAVYLCASSLAGFTGELFFGEGSRLTVL.

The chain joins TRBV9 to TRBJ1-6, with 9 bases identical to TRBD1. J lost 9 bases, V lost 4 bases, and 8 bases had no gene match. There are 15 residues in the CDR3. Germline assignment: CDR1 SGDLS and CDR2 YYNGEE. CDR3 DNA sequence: TGTGCCAGCAGCCTGGGGACAGGGTGGGGTTCACCCCTCCACTTT. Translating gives CASSLGTGWGSPLHF.

The CDR3 sequence: CASRVPGQGREPQHF. CDR3 DNA: TGTGCCAGCAGAGTCCCGGGACAGGGAAGGGAGCCCCAGCATTTT. The chain couples TRBV6-5 to TRBJ1-5, with 9 bases matching TRBD1. V was clipped by 6 bases and J by 8 bases; unmatched bases: 11. The germline CDR1 and CDR2 sequences are MNHEY and SVGAGI. The length of the CDR3 is 15 residues.

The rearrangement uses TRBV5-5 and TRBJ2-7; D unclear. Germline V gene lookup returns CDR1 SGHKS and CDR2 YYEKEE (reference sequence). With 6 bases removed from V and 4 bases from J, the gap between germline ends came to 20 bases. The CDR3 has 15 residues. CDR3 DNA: TGTGCCAGCAATCCCACAGTCTACCAGGTATACGAGCAGTACGTC. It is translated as CASNPTVYQVYEQYV.

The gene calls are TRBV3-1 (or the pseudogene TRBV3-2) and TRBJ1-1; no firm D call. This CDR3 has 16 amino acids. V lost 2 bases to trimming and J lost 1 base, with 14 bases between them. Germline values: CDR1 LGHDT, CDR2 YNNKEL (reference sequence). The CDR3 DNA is TGTGCCAGCAGCCAAATACGGACGGGATCGAACACTGAAGCTTTCTTT. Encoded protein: CASSQIRTGSNTEAFF.

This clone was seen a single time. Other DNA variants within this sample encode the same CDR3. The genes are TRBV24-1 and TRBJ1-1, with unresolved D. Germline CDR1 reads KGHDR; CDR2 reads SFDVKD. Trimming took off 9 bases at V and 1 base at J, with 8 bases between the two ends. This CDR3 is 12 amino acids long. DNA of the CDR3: TGTGCCACCCGCGGCGGGAACACTGAAGCTTTCTTT. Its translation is CATRGGNTEAFF.

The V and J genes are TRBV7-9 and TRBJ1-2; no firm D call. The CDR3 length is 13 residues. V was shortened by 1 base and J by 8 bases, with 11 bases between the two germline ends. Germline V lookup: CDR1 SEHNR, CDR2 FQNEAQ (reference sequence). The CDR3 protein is CASSLVSVQGYTF. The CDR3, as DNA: TGTGCCAGCAGCTTAGTTTCAGTGCAGGGCTACACCTTC. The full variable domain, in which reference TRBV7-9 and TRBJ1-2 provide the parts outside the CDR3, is DTGVSQNPRHKITKRGQNVTFRCDPISEHNRLYWYRQTLGQGPEFLTYFQNEAQLEKSRLLSDRFSAERPKGSFSTLEIQRTEQGDSAMYLCASSLVSVQGYTFGSGTRLTVV.

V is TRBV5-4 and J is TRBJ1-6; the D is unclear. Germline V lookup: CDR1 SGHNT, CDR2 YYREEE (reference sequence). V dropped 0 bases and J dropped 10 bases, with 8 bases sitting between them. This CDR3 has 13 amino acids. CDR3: CASSLAIESPLHF. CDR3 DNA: TGTGCCAGCAGCTTGGCCATAGAATCACCCCTCCACTTT.

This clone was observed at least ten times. CDR3 in amino acids: CASRAGQLNNSPLHF. CDR3 nucleotide sequence: TGTGCCAGCAGGGCTGGACAGCTCAATAATTCACCCCTCCACTTT. The V and J genes are TRBV6-5 and TRBJ1-6; D possibly corresponds to TRBD1 (6 bases). The CDR3 runs 15 residues. V lost 6 bases, J lost 5 bases, and 14 bases lay in between. Germline V lookup: CDR1 MNHEY, CDR2 SVGAGI.

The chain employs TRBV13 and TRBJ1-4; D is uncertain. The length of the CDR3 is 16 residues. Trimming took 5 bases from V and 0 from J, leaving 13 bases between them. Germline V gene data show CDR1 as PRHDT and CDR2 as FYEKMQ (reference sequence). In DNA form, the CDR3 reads TGTGCCAGCAGCCTCTCGCACGGGGCAACTAATGAAAAACTGTTTTTT. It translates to CASSLSHGATNEKLFF.

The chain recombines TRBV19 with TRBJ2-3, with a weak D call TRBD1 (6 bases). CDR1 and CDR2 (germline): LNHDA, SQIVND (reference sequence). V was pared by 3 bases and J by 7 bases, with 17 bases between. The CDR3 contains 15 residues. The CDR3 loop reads CASSIPRTTGNTQYF. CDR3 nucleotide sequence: TGTGCCAGTAGTATTCCAAGGACCACAGGGAATACGCAGTATTTT. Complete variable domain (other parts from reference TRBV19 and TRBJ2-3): DGGITQSPKYLFRKEGQNVTLSCEQNLNHDAMYWYRQDPGQGLRLIYYSQIVNDFQKGDIAEGYSVSREKKESFPLTVTSAQKNPTAFYLCASSIPRTTGNTQYFGPGTRLTVL.